Listed below are T cell receptor beta chains from one sample, sequenced in a study of regulatory T cells in long-lasting Graves disease. TCRdb ran MiXCR on the multiplex PCR reads and lists one entry per CDR3 protein. This table holds some 430,000 distinct CDR3 sequences, about 22% found once. Sequenced here: peripheral blood mononuclear cells (PBMCs), sampled when the disease was refractory, from a patient treated with antithyroid drugs. The source of these receptors is a female donor with Graves disease. CDR3s include the opening cysteine and the closing phenylalanine or tryptophan. The D gene is left open where the match is weak. Clone size, where shown, is once, few, many, or a class for clones that have expanded.

D gene: TRBD1
V gene: TRBV27
clone size: many
J gene: TRBJ2-1
CDR3 protein: CASTPTGGSEQFF
CDR3 DNA: TGTGCCAGCACACCTACAGGGGGCAGTGAGCAGTTCTTC

D gene: NA
V gene: TRBV5-1
clone size: NA
J gene: TRBJ2-7
CDR3 protein: CASSSGPADEQYF
CDR3 DNA: TGCGCCAGCAGCTCGGGGCCCGCCGACGAGCAGTACTTC

D gene: NA
V gene: TRBV7-2
clone size: many
J gene: TRBJ1-2
CDR3 protein: CASSFSGAYGYTF
CDR3 DNA: TGTGCCAGCAGCTTTTCGGGCGCCTATGGCTACACCTTC

D gene: NA
V gene: TRBV7-2
clone size: many
J gene: TRBJ1-2
CDR3 protein: CASSLAAQNYGYTF
CDR3 DNA: TGTGCCAGCAGCTTAGCCGCGCAGAACTATGGCTACACCTTC

D gene: TRBD1
V gene: TRBV10-1
clone size: many
J gene: TRBJ2-5
CDR3 protein: CASSATGSETQYF
CDR3 DNA: TGCGCCAGCAGTGCGACAGGGTCGGAGACCCAGTACTTC

D gene: TRBD1
V gene: TRBV20-1
clone size: few
J gene: TRBJ1-6
CDR3 protein: CSARDPGQGFNSPLHF
CDR3 DNA: TGCAGTGCTAGAGATCCGGGACAGGGATTTAATTCACCCCTCCACTTT

D gene: NA
V gene: TRBV7-6
clone size: NA
J gene: TRBJ2-6
CDR3 protein: CASSIRRDLWANVLTF
CDR3 DNA: TGTGCCAGCAGCATTCGACGGGACCTCTGGGCCAACGTCCTGACTTTC

D gene: NA
V gene: TRBV29-1
clone size: many
J gene: TRBJ2-7
CDR3 protein: CSVEEEGRGYEQYF
CDR3 DNA: TGCAGCGTTGAAGAGGAGGGCAGGGGCTACGAGCAGTACTTC

D gene: TRBD1
V gene: TRBV7-2
clone size: many
J gene: TRBJ1-5
CDR3 protein: CASSSTGGAYQPQHF
CDR3 DNA: TGTGCCAGCAGCTCGACAGGGGGCGCGTATCAGCCCCAGCATTTT

D gene: NA
V gene: TRBV5-1
clone size: NA
J gene: TRBJ2-7
CDR3 protein: CASSLGLSLGYEQYF
CDR3 DNA: TGCGCCAGCAGCTTGGGGTTGAGTTTGGGCTACGAGCAGTACTTC

D gene: NA
V gene: TRBV7-9
clone size: NA
J gene: TRBJ1-5
CDR3 protein: CASSLRNQPRHF
CDR3 DNA: TGTGCCAGCAGCTTACGGAATCAGCCCCGGCATTTT

D gene: TRBD1
V gene: TRBV2
clone size: many
J gene: TRBJ2-7
CDR3 protein: CASSDRQGSSYEQYF
CDR3 DNA: TGTGCCAGCAGTGACAGACAGGGGAGCTCCTACGAGCAGTACTTC

D gene: TRBD2
V gene: TRBV20-1
clone size: NA
J gene: TRBJ2-7
CDR3 protein: CSARNLGTSFHEQYF
CDR3 DNA: TGCAGTGCTAGAAACCTCGGGACTAGTTTTCACGAGCAGTACTTC

D gene: NA
V gene: TRBV28
clone size: many
J gene: TRBJ1-3
CDR3 protein: CASSSDPLQVGSGNTIYF
CDR3 DNA: TGTGCCAGCAGTTCTGACCCTCTACAGGTCGGCTCTGGAAACACCATATATTTT

D gene: TRBD1
V gene: TRBV30
clone size: NA
J gene: TRBJ1-1
CDR3 protein: CAWKQGGDTEAFF
CDR3 DNA: TGTGCCTGGAAACAGGGGGGGGACACTGAAGCTTTCTTT

D gene: NA
V gene: TRBV7-9
clone size: few
J gene: TRBJ2-5
CDR3 protein: CASSSPTETQYF
CDR3 DNA: TGTGCCAGCAGCTCTCCAACGGAGACCCAGTACTTC

D gene: NA
V gene: TRBV7-2
clone size: few
J gene: TRBJ2-3
CDR3 protein: CASSLGSPYLRTDTQYF
CDR3 DNA: TGTGCCAGCAGCTTAGGCTCCCCCTACCTTCGCACAGATACGCAGTATTTT

D gene: TRBD2
V gene: TRBV11-2
clone size: many
J gene: TRBJ2-5
CDR3 protein: CASSPGPWSSGEETQYF
CDR3 DNA: TGTGCCAGCAGCCCCGGGCCTTGGTCTAGCGGGGAGGAGACCCAGTACTTC

D gene: NA
V gene: TRBV19
clone size: NA
J gene: TRBJ1-1
CDR3 protein: CASSIIRGAGTKTEAFF
CDR3 DNA: TGTGCCAGTAGTATCATAAGGGGAGCAGGGACGAAGACTGAAGCTTTCTTT

D gene: TRBD2
V gene: TRBV20-1
clone size: NA
J gene: TRBJ2-7
CDR3 protein: CSVRDGSGTVGYEQYF
CDR3 DNA: TGCAGTGTTAGAGACGGAAGCGGGACCGTCGGCTACGAGCAGTACTTC

D gene: NA
V gene: TRBV12-3/TRBV12-4
clone size: few
J gene: TRBJ1-5
CDR3 protein: CASSLGQEDQPQHF
CDR3 DNA: TGTGCCAGCAGTTTAGGGCAGGAGGATCAGCCCCAGCATTTT

D gene: NA
V gene: TRBV15
clone size: NA
J gene: TRBJ1-6
CDR3 protein: CATSRGPGNNSPLHF
CDR3 DNA: TGTGCCACCAGCAGAGGCCCAGGGAATAATTCACCCCTCCACTTT

D gene: NA
V gene: TRBV11-2
clone size: few
J gene: TRBJ2-2
CDR3 protein: CASSQGLNTGELFF
CDR3 DNA: TGTGCCAGCAGCCAAGGTCTGAACACCGGGGAGCTGTTTTTT

D gene: TRBD1
V gene: TRBV13
clone size: many
J gene: TRBJ2-7
CDR3 protein: CASSIRQGVSYEQYF
CDR3 DNA: TGTGCCAGCAGCATCCGACAGGGGGTAAGCTACGAGCAGTACTTC

D gene: NA
V gene: TRBV5-1
clone size: few
J gene: TRBJ1-1
CDR3 protein: CASSFPDSQNTEAFF
CDR3 DNA: TGCGCCAGCAGCTTCCCAGACAGCCAGAACACTGAAGCTTTCTTT

D gene: NA
V gene: TRBV28
clone size: NA
J gene: TRBJ2-7
CDR3 protein: CASSRLGTRGTYEQYF
CDR3 DNA: TGTGCCAGCAGCCGGCTTGGAACTCGGGGAACCTACGAGCAGTACTTC

D gene: TRBD1
V gene: TRBV13
clone size: many
J gene: TRBJ2-7
CDR3 protein: CASSAPGQGRMEQYF
CDR3 DNA: TGTGCCAGCAGCGCACCGGGACAGGGACGTATGGAGCAGTACTTC

D gene: TRBD2
V gene: TRBV18
clone size: once
J gene: TRBJ2-5
CDR3 protein: CASSPPGLAGYLETQYF
CDR3 DNA: TGTGCCAGCTCACCACCGGGCCTAGCGGGATATTTGGAGACCCAGTACTTC

D gene: NA
V gene: TRBV9
clone size: NA
J gene: TRBJ1-6
CDR3 protein: CASSVDSPNNSPLHF
CDR3 DNA: TGTGCCAGCAGCGTAGACAGCCCGAATAATTCACCCCTCCACTTT

D gene: TRBD2
V gene: TRBV24-1
clone size: NA
J gene: TRBJ2-7
CDR3 protein: CATSVPSGGYEQYF
CDR3 DNA: TGTGCCACCAGTGTACCTAGCGGGGGGTACGAGCAGTACTTC

D gene: NA
V gene: TRBV29-1
clone size: few
J gene: TRBJ1-5
CDR3 protein: CSVVTGSQDQPQHF
CDR3 DNA: TGCAGCGTTGTAACCGGGTCCCAAGATCAGCCCCAGCATTTT

D gene: NA
V gene: TRBV5-1
clone size: NA
J gene: TRBJ1-1
CDR3 protein: CASSLDGGGTTEAFF
CDR3 DNA: TGCGCCAGCAGCTTGGACGGTGGGGGTACCACTGAAGCTTTCTTT